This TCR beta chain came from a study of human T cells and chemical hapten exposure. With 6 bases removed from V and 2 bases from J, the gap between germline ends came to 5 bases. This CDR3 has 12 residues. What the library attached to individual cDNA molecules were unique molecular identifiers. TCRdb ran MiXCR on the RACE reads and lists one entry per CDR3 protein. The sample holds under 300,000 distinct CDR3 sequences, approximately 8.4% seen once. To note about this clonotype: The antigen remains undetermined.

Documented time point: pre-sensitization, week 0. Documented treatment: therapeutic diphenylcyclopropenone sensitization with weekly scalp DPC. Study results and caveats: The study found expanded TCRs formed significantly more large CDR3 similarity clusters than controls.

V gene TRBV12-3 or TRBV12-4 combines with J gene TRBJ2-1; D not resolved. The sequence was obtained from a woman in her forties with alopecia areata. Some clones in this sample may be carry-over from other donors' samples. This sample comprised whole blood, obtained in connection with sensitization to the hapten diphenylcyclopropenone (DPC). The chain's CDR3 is CASRPPYNEQFF. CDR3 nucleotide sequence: TGTGCCAGCAGACCCCCCTACAATGAGCAGTTCTTC.